This T cell receptor beta chain was obtained from a study of CD8 T cells in Susac syndrome. General observations from the study: The study conceded that relatively few individuals underwent its TCR sequencing and HLA analysis.

In regard to this clonotype: Antigen specificity is unknown.

Reverse transcription of about 0.5 to 1 ug RNA was performed with random hexamers. MiXCR, applied by TCRdb to the immunoSEQ multiplex PCR reads, yields one record per CDR3 protein. The sample lists 150,000 to 200,000 distinct CDR3 sequences; around 96% were seen once. Sequencing of TCR beta was performed on blood CD8+ and CD4+ T cells. The CDR3 totals 13 residues. CDR1 and CDR2 from the germline V gene are GTSNPN and SVGIG (reference sequence). V dropped 1 base and J dropped 0 bases, with 4 bases sitting between them. This TCR was sampled from a human donor in good health. The material sequenced was CD4+ T cells from PBMCs. V usage is TRBV30 and J usage is TRBJ1-5; D gene unclear. This chain's CDR3 is CAWSEDSNQPQHF. The DNA of the CDR3 is TGTGCCTGGAGTGAGGATAGCAATCAGCCCCAGCATTTT.